This entry lists 10 T cell receptor beta chains sequenced from one sample in a study of neurological immune-mediated disorders (dated by TCRdb to between 2018 and 2021). Library preparation used 5' RACE. This sample was sequenced with an Illumina HiSeq 2500. Clones were called with MiXCR by TCRdb after fastp trimmed the public reads at Q25, and only in-frame beta chains were retained. Identical CDR3 proteins give one entry, which carries the most common genes and DNA. Across this sample there are roughly 38,000 distinct CDR3 sequences, with around 10% seen only once. The ten biggest clones cover 3.5% to 4% of the sample. In light of the paper, this sample's time point label describes: technical triplicate 1. The source material was PBMCs. All receptors derive from a man aged 55 to 70 with HTLV-1-associated myelopathy (HAM/TSP).

This sequence joins TRBV20-1 and TRBJ1-5; D not certain. CDR1 is DFQATT and CDR2 is SNEGSKA in the germline V gene (reference sequence). This CDR3 contains 14 residues. The ends were cut back, 4 bases at V and 0 bases at J, with 10 bases in the middle. CDR3 in DNA: TGCAGTGCTACCAGGCGGTATAGCAATCAGCCCCAGCATTTT. This sequence encodes CSATRRYSNQPQHF.

This clonotype was counted ten times or more. This chain links TRBV28 with TRBJ2-3, with 7 bases lining up with TRBD1. From germline, CDR1 is MDHEN and CDR2 SYDVKM. The CDR3 runs to 18 residues. The ends lost 5 bases at V and 0 bases at J; junction bases unmatched: 14. Here the CDR3 reads CASSIRKKGGPSTDTQYF. The CDR3 coding sequence is TGTGCCAGCAGTATACGAAAAAAAGGGGGCCCTAGCACAGATACGCAGTATTTT. Variable domain in full (rest from reference TRBV28 and TRBJ2-3): DVKVTQSSRYLVKRTGEKVFLECVQDMDHENMFWYRQDPGLGLRLIYFSYDVKMKEKGDIPEGYSVSREKKERFSLILESASTNQTSMYLCASSIRKKGGPSTDTQYFGPGTRLTVL.

This clonotype was seen repeatedly, ten times or more. The chain combines TRBV20-1 with TRBJ2-3, with D possibly matching TRBD2 (6 bases). V shed 1 base and J shed 0 bases, with 14 bases lying between them. The germline V gene has CDR1 DFQATT and CDR2 SNEGSKA (reference sequence). The CDR3 length is 16 residues. The CDR3 region has the DNA TGCAGTGCTAGAGGTGACCCCCGGGGGAGCACAGATACGCAGTATTTT. Amino acids: CSARGDPRGSTDTQYF.

This clonotype was recorded many times. The CDR3 spells CASSLEGNRDTEAFF. CDR3 nucleotides: TGTGCCAGCAGCTTAGAAGGTAACAGGGACACTGAAGCTTTCTTT. The chain couples TRBV7-9 to TRBJ1-1; the D gene is possibly TRBD1 (6 bases). V was cut by 1 base and J by 3 bases, with 12 bases left in between. Germline V gives CDR1 SEHNR, CDR2 FQNEAQ (reference sequence). The CDR3 runs 15 residues.

In this sample, this clonotype turned up many times. This chain links TRBV10-3 with TRBJ2-3; D possibly corresponds to TRBD1 (6 bases). Germline CDR1 is ENHRY and CDR2 is SYGVKD. V was clipped by 2 bases and J by 2 bases, with 11 bases between them. There are 15 residues in the CDR3. The CDR3 sequence: CAISEGQPNTDTQYF. CDR3 sequence (DNA): TGTGCCATCAGTGAGGGACAGCCAAACACAGATACGCAGTATTTT.

This clonotype was observed at least ten times. J is TRBJ2-7 and V is TRBV20-1, with TRBD2 matching over 7 bases. Trimming cost V 7 bases and J 6 bases; bases outside gene matches: 9. The CDR3 length is 12 residues. The germline CDR1 and CDR2 sequences are DFQATT and SNEGSKA (reference sequence). The chain's CDR3 is CSVGGSIIEQYF. DNA of the CDR3: TGCAGTGTGGGCGGGAGTATTATCGAGCAGTACTTC.

This clonotype was seen many times. This chain joins TRBV4-1 and TRBJ1-2, with TRBD1 matching over 7 bases. Germline trimming cut 3 bases from V and 4 bases from J; bases unmatched to any gene: 11. Germline lookup yields CDR1 MGHRA and CDR2 YSYEKL. This CDR3 is built from 16 residues. The CDR3 bases are TGCGCCAGCAGCCAGGACGAGGGGGCGAGGGGCTATGGCTACACCTTC. This codes for CASSQDEGARGYGYTF.

This clonotype came up many times. The chain is built from TRBV27 and TRBJ2-7, with D perhaps being TRBD1 or TRBD2 (6 bases each). The germline CDR1 and CDR2 sequences are MNHEY and SMNVEV (reference sequence). The V and J ends lost 2 bases and 0 bases respectively, with 8 bases between them. This CDR3 has 14 amino acids. CDR3 residues: CASSLRGDSYEQYF. The DNA for the CDR3 is TGTGCCAGCAGTTTAAGGGGGGACTCCTACGAGCAGTACTTC.

This clonotype was counted many times. This chain connects TRBV20-1 to TRBJ2-7, with 12 bases fitting TRBD2. V lost 6 bases to trimming and J lost 0 bases; unmatched junction nucleotides: 12. CDR3 length equals 17 residues. Germline V gene data show CDR1 as DFQATT and CDR2 as SNEGSKA (reference sequence). The CDR3 spells CSAGGDLGLAGSYEQYF. Written as DNA, the CDR3 is TGCAGTGCGGGGGGGGATCTGGGACTAGCGGGCTCCTACGAGCAGTACTTC.

In its sample, this clonotype is medium-sized. The chain links TRBV10-2 to TRBJ1-1, with TRBD1 matching over 8 bases. J lost 1 base, V lost 6 bases, and 1 base had no gene match. This CDR3 has 13 residues. Germline CDR1 is WSHSY and CDR2 is SAAADI. The CDR3 coding sequence is TGCGCCAGCAGGGACAGGGAGAACACTGAAGCTTTCTTT. It codes for CASRDRENTEAFF.